The 13 T cell receptor beta chains presented below share a single source sample, sequenced in a study of cytomegalovirus exposure and HLA in healthy donors. The primer mix had 60 Vbeta and 13 Jbeta primers. Sequencing used immunoSEQ multiplex PCR; TCRdb keeps in-frame clones, though not all of them. The top ten clones hold 3.5% to 5% of a sample with 150,000 to 200,000 clones, 65% to 70% of them seen once. The sequencing sample was made of PBMCs. Receptors originate from a woman younger than 30 in good health and CMV-seropositive.

V is TRBV9 and J is TRBJ2-3; no reliable D call. The length of the CDR3 is 14 residues. Trimming took 5 bases from V and 6 from J, leaving 16 bases between them. Germline V gene sequence: CDR1 SGDLS, CDR2 YYNGEE. As DNA, the CDR3 is TGTGCCAGCAGTCTACTGGGTTCCGGGGATACGCAGTATTTT. Translated: CASSLLGSGDTQYF.

The chain employs TRBV5-6 and TRBJ1-2, with TRBD1 identical over 8 bases. The J segment lost 4 bases and the V segment lost 4 bases, leaving 6 bases of the junction unmatched. Germline V lookup: CDR1 SGHDT, CDR2 YYEEEE. The length of the CDR3 is 14 residues. The CDR3, as DNA: TGTGCCAGCAGCCCGAGTGGGACAGGCTATGGCTACACCTTC. Translating it yields CASSPSGTGYGYTF. The full variable domain, with the rest looked up from reference TRBV5-6 and TRBJ1-2, is DAGVTQSPTHLIKTRGQQVTLRCSPKSGHDTVSWYQQALGQGPQFIFQYYEEEERQRGNFPDRFSGHQFPNYSSELNVNALLLGDSALYLCASSPSGTGYGYTFGSGTRLTVV.

The CDR3: CASSPQSGIREKLFF. Here the CDR3 DNA reads TGTGCCAGCAGCCCGCAGTCAGGGATTCGTGAAAAACTGTTTTTT. The rearrangement joins TRBV14 to TRBJ1-4; the D gene is possibly TRBD1 (5 bases). CDR1 and CDR2 (germline): SGHDN, FVKESK. The length of the CDR3 is 15 residues. V dropped 4 bases and J dropped 7 bases, with 16 bases sitting between them. The full variable domain, with the rest looked up from reference TRBV14 and TRBJ1-4, is EAGVTQFPSHSVIEKGQTVTLRCDPISGHDNLYWYRRVMGKEIKFLLHFVKESKQDESGMPNNRFLAERTGGTYSTLKVQPAELEDSGVYFCASSPQSGIREKLFFGSGTQLSVL.

This clone was recorded only once. DNA for the CDR3: TGTGCCAGTAGTATACCGGACAGGGGGACGACATATAGCAATCAGCCCCAGCATTTT. This translates into CASSIPDRGTTYSNQPQHF. The chain employs TRBV19 and TRBJ1-5; 10 nucleotides match TRBD1. Germline V gene lookup returns CDR1 LNHDA and CDR2 SQIVND (reference sequence). The CDR3 sequence is 19 residues long. V lost 2 bases to trimming and J lost 0 bases; unmatched junction nucleotides: 10.

This rearrangement joins TRBV30 to TRBJ1-2; D uncertain. Trimming shortened V by 1 base and J by 0 bases, and 9 bases separated the two germline ends. The CDR3 has 14 amino acids. Germline loops: CDR1 GTSNPN, CDR2 SVGIG (reference sequence). CDR3 DNA sequence: TGTGCCTGGAGTGGACTGAAAGCTAACTATGGCTACACCTTC. As protein: CAWSGLKANYGYTF.

This sequence joins TRBV4-3 and TRBJ1-2; no reliable D call. CDR3 length equals 14 residues. Germline assignment: CDR1 LGHNA and CDR2 YSLEER. Deletions cut 0 bases from V and 7 bases from J, with 12 bases between. DNA of the CDR3: TGCGCCAGCAGCCAAGATCGGGGAGGTGGTGGCTACACCTTC. It codes for CASSQDRGGGGYTF.

This chain connects TRBV4-1 to TRBJ2-7; possibly TRBD1 for D (5 bases). Trimming shortened V by 3 bases and J by 1 base, and 7 bases separated the two germline ends. The CDR3 has 13 amino acids. From germline, CDR1 is MGHRA and CDR2 YSYEKL. The CDR3 loop reads CASSHRVSYEQYF. CDR3 DNA sequence: TGCGCCAGCAGCCACAGGGTGTCCTACGAGCAGTACTTC.

This rearrangement joins TRBV28 to TRBJ1-2; the match to TRBD1 covers 7 bases. The CDR3 contains 14 residues. CDR1 and CDR2 from the germline V gene are MDHEN and SYDVKM. After removal of 6 bases from V and 5 bases from J, the junction contained 9 bases not matched to a gene. The CDR3 reads CASSKDRSSYGYTF. As DNA, the CDR3 is TGTGCCAGCAGCAAGGACAGGTCTTCATATGGCTACACCTTC.

In this sample, this clone turned up once. This chain connects TRBV30 to TRBJ1-1; TRBD1 aligns across 10 bases. This CDR3 comprises 14 residues. Germline CDR1 reads GTSNPN; CDR2 reads SVGIG (reference sequence). Trimming cost V 1 base and J 1 base; bases outside gene matches: 0. CDR3 amino acids: CAWSGDRGNTEAFF. In DNA, the CDR3 is TGTGCCTGGAGTGGGGACAGGGGGAACACTGAAGCTTTCTTT.

The chain is built from TRBV6-5 and TRBJ2-1; D not certain. Germline V gene sequence: CDR1 MNHEY, CDR2 SVGAGI. With 5 bases removed from V and 2 bases from J, the gap between germline ends came to 10 bases. CDR3 length: 14 amino acids. The CDR3 DNA sequence: TGTGCCAGCAGTCTGTCCCTTACCTACAATGAGCAGTTCTTC. It codes for CASSLSLTYNEQFF.

This chain uses TRBV18 with TRBJ1-2; D is perhaps TRBD1 (5 bases). The V gene lost 6 bases and the J gene lost 5 bases, with 16 bases spanning the gap. The CDR3 is made up of 14 amino acids. The germline V gene has CDR1 KGHSH and CDR2 LQKENI. For the CDR3, the DNA is TGTGCCAGCTCTGCGACAGACACCTTATATGGCTACACCTTC. Its translation is CASSATDTLYGYTF. Combining the CDR3 with reference TRBV18 and TRBJ1-2 gives the whole variable domain NAGVMQNPRHLVRRRGQEARLRCSPMKGHSHVYWYRQLPEEGLKFMVYLQKENIIDESGMPKERFSAEFPKEGPSILRIQQVVRGDSAAYFCASSATDTLYGYTFGSGTRLTVV.

The chain links TRBV28 to TRBJ2-3; D call uncertain. Germline CDR1 MDHEN, CDR2 SYDVKM. This CDR3 is 13 amino acids long. The germline V and J ends were trimmed by 1 base and 2 bases, with 4 bases remaining between them. The CDR3 nucleotides read TGTGCCAGCAGTTTATCCTCCACAGATACGCAGTATTTT. Amino acids: CASSLSSTDTQYF.

The V call is TRBV30, the J call TRBJ2-2; D possibly corresponds to TRBD1 (5 bases). The assigned J gene may be wrong: the sequence end matches TRBJ1-3 better. Germline CDR1 reads GTSNPN; CDR2 reads SVGIG (reference sequence). This CDR3 region has 14 residues. The CDR3 bases are TGTGCCTGGAGATTTTATTCGGACAGAAACACCATATATTTT. It is translated as CAWRFYSDRNTIYF.